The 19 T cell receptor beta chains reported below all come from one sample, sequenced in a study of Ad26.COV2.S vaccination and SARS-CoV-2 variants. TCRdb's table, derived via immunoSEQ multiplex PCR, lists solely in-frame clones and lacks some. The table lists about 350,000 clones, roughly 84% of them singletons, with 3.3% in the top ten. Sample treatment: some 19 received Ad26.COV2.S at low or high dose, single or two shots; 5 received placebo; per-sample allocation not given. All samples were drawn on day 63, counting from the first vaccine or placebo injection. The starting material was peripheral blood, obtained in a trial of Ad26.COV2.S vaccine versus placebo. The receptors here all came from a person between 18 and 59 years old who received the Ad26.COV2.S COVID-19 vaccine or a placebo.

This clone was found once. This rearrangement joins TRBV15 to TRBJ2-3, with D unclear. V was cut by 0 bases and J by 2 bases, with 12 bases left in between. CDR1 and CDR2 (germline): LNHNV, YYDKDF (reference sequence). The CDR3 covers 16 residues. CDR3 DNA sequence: TGTGCCACCAGCAGAGATCCTGGGGAACTCACAGATACGCAGTATTTT. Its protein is CATSRDPGELTDTQYF.

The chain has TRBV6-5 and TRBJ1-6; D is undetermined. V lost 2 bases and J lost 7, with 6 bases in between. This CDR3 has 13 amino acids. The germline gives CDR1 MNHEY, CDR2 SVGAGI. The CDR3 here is CASSYAINSPLHF. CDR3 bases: TGTGCCAGCAGTTACGCCATAAATTCACCCCTCCACTTT.

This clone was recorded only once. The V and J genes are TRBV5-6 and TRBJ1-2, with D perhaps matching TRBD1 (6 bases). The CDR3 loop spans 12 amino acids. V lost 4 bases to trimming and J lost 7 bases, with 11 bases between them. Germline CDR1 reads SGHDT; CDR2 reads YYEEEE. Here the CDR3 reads CASSQGLGGYTF. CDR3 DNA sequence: TGTGCCAGCAGCCAGGGGTTGGGTGGCTACACCTTC. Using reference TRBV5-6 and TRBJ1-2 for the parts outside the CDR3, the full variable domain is DAGVTQSPTHLIKTRGQQVTLRCSPKSGHDTVSWYQQALGQGPQFIFQYYEEEERQRGNFPDRFSGHQFPNYSSELNVNALLLGDSALYLCASSQGLGGYTFGSGTRLTVV.

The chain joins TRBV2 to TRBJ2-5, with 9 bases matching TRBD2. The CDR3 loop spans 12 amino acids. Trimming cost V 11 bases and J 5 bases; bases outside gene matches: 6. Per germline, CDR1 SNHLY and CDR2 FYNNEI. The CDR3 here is CAGGTSRETQYF. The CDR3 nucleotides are TGTGCCGGGGGGACTAGCCGGGAGACCCAGTACTTC.

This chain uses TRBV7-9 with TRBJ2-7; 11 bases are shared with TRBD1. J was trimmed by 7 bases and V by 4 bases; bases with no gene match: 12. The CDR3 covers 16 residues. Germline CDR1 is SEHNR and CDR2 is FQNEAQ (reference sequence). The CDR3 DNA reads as TGTGCCAGCAGCTGGGTGAGGACAGGGGGCTCGAGTGAGCAGTACTTC. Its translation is CASSWVRTGGSSEQYF.

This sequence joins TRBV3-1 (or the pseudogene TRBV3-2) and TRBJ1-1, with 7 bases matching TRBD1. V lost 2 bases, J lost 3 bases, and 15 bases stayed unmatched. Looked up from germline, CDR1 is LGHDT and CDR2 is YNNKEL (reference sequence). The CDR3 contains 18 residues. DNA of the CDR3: TGTGCCAGCAGCCAAAAGTTACAGGGGACCCACGGTGACACTGAAGCTTTCTTT. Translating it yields CASSQKLQGTHGDTEAFF.

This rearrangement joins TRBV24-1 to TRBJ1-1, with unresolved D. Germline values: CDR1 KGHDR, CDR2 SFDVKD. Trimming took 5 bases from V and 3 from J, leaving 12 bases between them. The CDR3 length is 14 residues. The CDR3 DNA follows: TGTGCCACCAGTGCCCCGAGAAAGGACACTGAAGCTTTCTTT. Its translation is CATSAPRKDTEAFF.

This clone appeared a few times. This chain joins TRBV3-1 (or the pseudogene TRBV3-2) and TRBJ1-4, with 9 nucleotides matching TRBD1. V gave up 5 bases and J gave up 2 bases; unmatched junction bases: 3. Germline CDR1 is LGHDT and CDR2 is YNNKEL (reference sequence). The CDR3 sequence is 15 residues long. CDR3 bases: TGTGCCAGCAGCGAAGGACAGGGGACTAATGAAAAACTGTTTTTT. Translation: CASSEGQGTNEKLFF.

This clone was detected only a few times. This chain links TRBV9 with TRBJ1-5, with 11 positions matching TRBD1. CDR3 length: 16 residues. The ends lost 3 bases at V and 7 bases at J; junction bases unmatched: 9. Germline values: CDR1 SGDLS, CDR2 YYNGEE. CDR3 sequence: CASSASGTGGGQPQHF. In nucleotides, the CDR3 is TGTGCCAGCAGCGCTTCCGGGACAGGGGGTGGACAGCCCCAGCATTTT.

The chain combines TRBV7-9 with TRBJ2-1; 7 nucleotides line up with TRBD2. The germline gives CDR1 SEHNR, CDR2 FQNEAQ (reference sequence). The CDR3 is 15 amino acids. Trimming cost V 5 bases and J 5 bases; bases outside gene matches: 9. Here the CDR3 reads CASSPRASGHNEQFF. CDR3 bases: TGTGCCAGCAGCCCCCGGGCTAGCGGTCACAATGAGCAGTTCTTC.

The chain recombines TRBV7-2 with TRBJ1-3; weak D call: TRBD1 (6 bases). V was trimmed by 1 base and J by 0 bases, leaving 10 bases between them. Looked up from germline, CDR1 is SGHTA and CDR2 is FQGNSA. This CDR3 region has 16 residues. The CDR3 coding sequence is TGTGCCAGCAGCTTAGGCGGGGGCCGCTCTGGAAACACCATATATTTT. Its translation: CASSLGGGRSGNTIYF.

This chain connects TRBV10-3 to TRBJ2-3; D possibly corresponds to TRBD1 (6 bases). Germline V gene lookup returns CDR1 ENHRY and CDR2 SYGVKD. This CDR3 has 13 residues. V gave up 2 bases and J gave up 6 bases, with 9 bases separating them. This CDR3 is CAISETGLDTQYF. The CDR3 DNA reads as TGTGCCATCAGTGAGACAGGGTTGGATACGCAGTATTTT.

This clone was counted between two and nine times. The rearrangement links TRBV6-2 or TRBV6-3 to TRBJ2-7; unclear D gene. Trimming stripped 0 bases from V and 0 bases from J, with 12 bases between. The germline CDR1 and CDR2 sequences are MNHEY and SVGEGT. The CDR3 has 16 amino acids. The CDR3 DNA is TGTGCCAGCAGTTACTCCAACAGCGTGGGCTCCTACGAGCAGTACTTC. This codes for CASSYSNSVGSYEQYF.

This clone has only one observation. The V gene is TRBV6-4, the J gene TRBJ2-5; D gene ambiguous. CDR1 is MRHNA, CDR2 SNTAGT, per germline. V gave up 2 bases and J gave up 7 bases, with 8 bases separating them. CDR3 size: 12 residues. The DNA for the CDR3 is TGTGCCAGCAGTGACCCGGTGGGGACCCAGTACTTC. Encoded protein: CASSDPVGTQYF.

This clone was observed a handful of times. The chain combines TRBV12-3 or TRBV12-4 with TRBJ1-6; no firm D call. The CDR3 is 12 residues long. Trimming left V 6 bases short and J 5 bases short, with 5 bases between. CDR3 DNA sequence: TGTGCCAGCAGATCCAATAATTCACCCCTCCACTTT. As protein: CASRSNNSPLHF.

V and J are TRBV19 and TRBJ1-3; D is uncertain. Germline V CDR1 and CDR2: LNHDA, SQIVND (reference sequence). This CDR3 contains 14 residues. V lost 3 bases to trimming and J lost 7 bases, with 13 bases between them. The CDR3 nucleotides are TGTGCCAGTAGTATCTCCGGAGAGCTTAACACCATATATTTT. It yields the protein CASSISGELNTIYF.

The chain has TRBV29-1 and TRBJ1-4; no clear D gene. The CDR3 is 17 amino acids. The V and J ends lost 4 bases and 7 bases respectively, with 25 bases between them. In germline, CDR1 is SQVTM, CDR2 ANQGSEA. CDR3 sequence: CSVGRRNRASLGEKLFF. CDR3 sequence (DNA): TGCAGCGTTGGCCGCAGAAATCGGGCCTCCTTGGGTGAAAAACTGTTTTTT.

This chain's CDR3 is CASSRDRYNEQFF. The CDR3 DNA reads as TGTGCCAGCAGCAGGGACAGGTACAATGAGCAGTTCTTC. The J gene is TRBJ2-1, the V gene TRBV2, with TRBD1 identical over 8 bases. The CDR3 spans 13 residues. Germline trimming cut 6 bases from V and 4 bases from J; bases unmatched to any gene: 2. Germline lookup yields CDR1 SNHLY and CDR2 FYNNEI.

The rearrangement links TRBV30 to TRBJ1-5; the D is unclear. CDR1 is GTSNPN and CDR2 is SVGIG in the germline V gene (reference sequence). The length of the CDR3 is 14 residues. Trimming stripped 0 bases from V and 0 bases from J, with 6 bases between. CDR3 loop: CAWSVGISNQPQHF. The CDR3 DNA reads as TGTGCCTGGAGTGTGGGTATTAGCAATCAGCCCCAGCATTTT.